These 31 T cell receptor beta chains came from one sample sequenced in a study of T-cell memory formation after mild COVID-19. Using its own MiXCR run on the 5' RACE reads, TCRdb lists one record per CDR3 protein. The sample contains roughly 480,000 distinct CDR3 sequences, approximately 23% of which appear only once. Sequencing was done on a sample of PBMCs or a T cell subset sorted from them (not recorded which). These receptors originate from an adult woman who had mild COVID-19 (a few samples of this study predate the infection). Cell type and time point are not known.

In this sample, this clonotype turned up a few times. The V and J genes are TRBV7-9 and TRBJ2-4; D is possibly TRBD2 (6 bases). The CDR3 extends over 12 amino acids. The V end was cut by 5 bases, the J end by 7 bases, with 9 bases between. CDR1 is SEHNR, CDR2 FQNEAQ, per germline (reference sequence). CDR3 DNA sequence: TGTGCCAGCAGCGCTCTAGCGAACATTCAGTACTTC. Its translation is CASSALANIQYF.

The chain joins TRBV6-5 to TRBJ2-2; D is undetermined. Germline lookup yields CDR1 MNHEY and CDR2 SVGAGI. V dropped 3 bases and J dropped 1 base, with 15 bases sitting between them. The CDR3 length is 17 residues. The CDR3 reads CASSYRARTQNTGELFF. The CDR3 DNA is TGTGCCAGCAGTTATAGGGCTAGGACCCAGAACACCGGGGAGCTGTTTTTT.

This clonotype has only a few counts. This sequence joins TRBV12-3 or TRBV12-4 and TRBJ2-1; 7 bases are a match to TRBD2. The trim removed 3 bases at V and 4 bases at J, leaving 9 bases unmatched. CDR3 length: 16 residues. The CDR3 DNA follows: TGTGCCAGCAGTTTGACCGGGGGACTAACTTACAATGAGCAGTTCTTC. Its protein product is CASSLTGGLTYNEQFF.

This clonotype was picked up a small number of times. The rearrangement links TRBV6-2 or TRBV6-3 to TRBJ2-7; D gene ambiguous. The germline V and J ends were trimmed by 8 bases and 3 bases, with 5 bases remaining between them. The CDR3 runs 10 residues. Germline lookup yields CDR1 MNHEY and CDR2 SVGEGT. The CDR3 DNA reads as TGTGCCAGCGGCTACTACGAGCAGTACTTC. This gives the protein CASGYYEQYF.

This clonotype was detected many times. The rearrangement uses TRBV7-9 and TRBJ2-5; tentatively, D is TRBD2 (7 bases). The V and J ends lost 4 bases and 4 bases respectively, with 16 bases between them. The germline V gene encodes CDR1 SEHNR and CDR2 FQNEAQ (reference sequence). There are 15 residues in the CDR3. The CDR3 loop reads CASSYPLGGRETQYF. For the CDR3, the DNA is TGTGCCAGCAGCTACCCGTTGGGGGGGCGAGAGACCCAGTACTTC.

The chain recombines TRBV29-1 with TRBJ1-1; D is perhaps TRBD1 (6 bases). The germline CDR1 and CDR2 sequences are SQVTM and ANQGSEA. V lost 7 bases to trimming and J lost 2 bases, with 14 bases between them. This CDR3 is built from 13 residues. DNA of the CDR3: TGCAGCGCTTTGACAGGAGCCAACACTGAAGCTTTCTTT. The encoded protein is CSALTGANTEAFF.

The V call is TRBV7-9, the J call TRBJ1-2; tentative D call: TRBD1 (5 bases). From germline, CDR1 is SEHNR and CDR2 FQNEAQ (reference sequence). The CDR3 length is 16 residues. V was pared by 1 base and J by 6 bases, with 18 bases between. The CDR3 region has the DNA TGTGCCAGCAGCTTAGAGGGTCGGGGGAGTCTCGATGGCTACACCTTC. This sequence encodes CASSLEGRGSLDGYTF.

The V and J genes are TRBV5-1 and TRBJ2-3; 8 nucleotides agree with TRBD1. The junction had 9 bases not matched to a gene; V was cut back by 4 bases and J by 5 bases. The CDR3 extends over 15 amino acids. Germline V gene sequence: CDR1 SGHRS, CDR2 YFSETQ. The CDR3 DNA reads TGCGCCAGCAGCGGCCGACAGGGGACCTTAGATACGCAGTATTTT. Amino acids: CASSGRQGTLDTQYF.

The J gene is TRBJ2-3, the V gene TRBV30; D unclear. This CDR3 has 12 residues. Germline V gene data show CDR1 as GTSNPN and CDR2 as SVGIG (reference sequence). V was shortened by 0 bases and J by 9 bases, with 10 bases between the two germline ends. The CDR3 sequence: CAWSVLDITQYF. The CDR3 coding sequence is TGTGCCTGGAGTGTCCTTGATATCACGCAGTATTTT.

This sequence joins TRBV7-9 and TRBJ2-7; D perhaps matches TRBD2 (6 bases). With 1 base removed from V and 2 bases from J, the gap between germline ends came to 9 bases. The CDR3 length is 14 residues. CDR1 is SEHNR and CDR2 is FQNEAQ in the germline V gene (reference sequence). The CDR3 DNA sequence: TGTGCCAGCAGCTTAGGAGGGACTCCCTACGAGCAGTACTTC. Protein product: CASSLGGTPYEQYF. The full variable domain, with the rest looked up from reference TRBV7-9 and TRBJ2-7, is DTGVSQNPRHKITKRGQNVTFRCDPISEHNRLYWYRQTLGQGPEFLTYFQNEAQLEKSRLLSDRFSAERPKGSFSTLEIQRTEQGDSAMYLCASSLGGTPYEQYFGPGTRLTVT.

In regard to this clonotype: The CDR3 does not close with the conserved phenylalanine or tryptophan, likely indicating a read error. The chain couples TRBV4-3 to TRBJ2-1; D remains unclear. Germline CDR1 LGHNA, CDR2 YSLEER. V gave up 0 bases and J gave up 6 bases, with 12 bases separating them. The CDR3 is made up of 15 amino acids. The CDR3 coding sequence is TGCGCCAGCAGCCAAGATCTCGACGGTTTCAATGAGCAGTTCTTA. Translated: CASSQDLDGFNEQFL.

This clonotype was found a few times. The chain links TRBV27 to TRBJ2-2; D unclear. With 1 base removed from V and 4 bases from J, the gap between germline ends came to 10 bases. The length of the CDR3 is 15 residues. CDR1 is MNHEY, CDR2 SMNVEV, per germline (reference sequence). The DNA for the CDR3 is TGTGCCAGCAGTTTATGGTTGTCGGGCACCGGGGAGCTGTTTTTT. Its translation is CASSLWLSGTGELFF.

This rearrangement joins TRBV30 to TRBJ2-7; TRBD1 aligns across 10 bases. Germline loops: CDR1 GTSNPN, CDR2 SVGIG (reference sequence). V was pared by 2 bases and J by 4 bases, with 17 bases of the junction left unmatched. The CDR3 is 18 amino acids. The CDR3 reads CAWSPWTGGVPLGYEQYF. The CDR3 coding sequence is TGTGCCTGGAGTCCTTGGACAGGGGGGGTACCTCTGGGGTACGAGCAGTACTTC.

This clonotype was seen once. The genes are TRBV7-2 and TRBJ1-2; 9 bases match TRBD1. This CDR3 is 15 amino acids long. Germline trimming cut 1 base from V and 8 bases from J; bases unmatched to any gene: 8. From germline, CDR1 is SGHTA and CDR2 FQGNSA. The CDR3, as DNA: TGTGCCAGCAGCTTAGTGGGGACAGGGAAAGAAGGCTACACCTTC. This codes for CASSLVGTGKEGYTF.

The chain has TRBV11-1 and TRBJ1-1; TRBD1 matches 10 bases. V lost 6 bases, J lost 3 bases, and 4 bases stayed unmatched. The CDR3 runs 14 residues. Germline CDR1 SGHAT, CDR2 FQDESV (reference sequence). The CDR3 here is CASRTGGRYTEAFF. The CDR3 coding sequence is TGTGCCAGCAGGACAGGGGGCCGCTACACTGAAGCTTTCTTT.

This rearrangement joins TRBV19 to TRBJ1-1, with D unclear. Trimming cost V 8 bases and J 5 bases, with 18 bases left between them. CDR3 size: 14 residues. The germline V gene has CDR1 LNHDA and CDR2 SQIVND (reference sequence). CDR3 nucleotide sequence: TGTGCCAGTGCACCGAGGCGCCCGGGGACTGAAGCTTTCTTT. As protein: CASAPRRPGTEAFF.

This clonotype was seen more than once but under ten times. This rearrangement joins TRBV29-1 to TRBJ2-2; 12 nucleotides line up with TRBD2. The V segment lost 4 bases and the J segment 4 bases; nucleotides outside the gene matches: 7. This CDR3 is built from 16 residues. Germline lookup yields CDR1 SQVTM and CDR2 ANQGSEA. The CDR3 spells CSVASGGAWGTGELFF. CDR3 DNA: TGCAGCGTTGCTAGCGGGGGGGCCTGGGGCACCGGGGAGCTGTTTTTT.

CDR3 region: CASSRDLPNTEAFF. The CDR3 nucleotides are TGTGCCAGCAGCCGGGACCTCCCGAACACTGAAGCTTTCTTT. The chain has TRBV2 and TRBJ1-1, with D tentatively TRBD1 (5 bases). V was clipped by 6 bases and J by 1 base, with 12 bases between them. This CDR3 spans 14 amino acids. CDR1 SNHLY and CDR2 FYNNEI come from the germline V gene. Supplemented by reference TRBV2 and TRBJ1-1, the full variable domain reads EPEVTQTPSHQVTQMGQEVILRCVPISNHLYFYWYRQILGQKVEFLVSFYNNEISEKSEIFDDQFSVERPDGSNFTLKIRSTKLEDSAMYFCASSRDLPNTEAFFGQGTRLTVV.

This sequence joins TRBV2 and TRBJ2-3; 8 bases align to TRBD2. Trimming removed 3 bases from V and 1 base from J; junction bases left unmatched: 6. Germline V lookup: CDR1 SNHLY, CDR2 FYNNEI. The CDR3 length is 16 residues. The CDR3 region has the DNA TGTGCCAGCAGTGAGGGCGCTAGCGGGCGCACAGATACGCAGTATTTT. Protein sequence: CASSEGASGRTDTQYF.

This clonotype was counted between two and nine times. V and J are TRBV20-1 and TRBJ1-1; D remains ambiguous. Germline CDR1 DFQATT, CDR2 SNEGSKA (reference sequence). V was clipped by 0 bases and J by 4 bases, with 12 bases between them. The CDR3 spans 14 residues. The CDR3 nucleotides read TGCAGTGCTAGAGATACCGGGTCGGGCACTGAAGCTTTCTTT. It codes for CSARDTGSGTEAFF.

This clonotype was counted between two and nine times. The V gene is TRBV3-1, the J gene TRBJ2-1; the D is unclear. Germline V gene data show CDR1 as LGHDT and CDR2 as YNNKEL (reference sequence). Trimming took 4 bases from V and 6 from J, leaving 13 bases between them. This CDR3 is built from 14 residues. The CDR3, as DNA: TGTGCCAGCAGCCCCCGATTAGGTCTCAATGAGCAGTTCTTC. This translates into CASSPRLGLNEQFF.

The J gene is TRBJ2-7, the V gene TRBV4-2; possible D gene TRBD2, 6 bases. CDR1 is LGHNA, CDR2 YNFKEQ, per germline. The CDR3 covers 14 residues. The V end lost 4 bases, the J end lost 0 bases, and 10 bases lay between the germline ends. CDR3 bases: TGTGCCAGCAGCCTCATCGGGAGCTCCTACGAGCAGTACTTC. It encodes CASSLIGSSYEQYF.

This clonotype was counted only a few times. The chain recombines TRBV7-9 with TRBJ2-5; D gene uncertain. The germline V gene has CDR1 SEHNR and CDR2 FQNEAQ (reference sequence). The ends were cut back, 3 bases at V and 2 bases at J, with 10 bases in the middle. CDR3 size: 14 residues. CDR3 coding DNA: TGTGCCAGCAGCTTCAAGGGCAGTCAAGAGACCCAGTACTTC. Translation gives CASSFKGSQETQYF.

The gene calls are TRBV3-1 and TRBJ2-7; D is perhaps TRBD1 or TRBD2 (6 bases each). The CDR3 consists of 14 residues. Trimming left V 4 bases short and J 7 bases short, with 17 bases between. Germline CDR1 LGHDT, CDR2 YNNKEL (reference sequence). The CDR3 loop is CASSPRGPRGEQYF. CDR3 DNA sequence: TGTGCCAGCAGCCCGCGGGGCCCAAGGGGGGAGCAGTACTTC.

This clonotype was seen more than once but under ten times. The V and J genes are TRBV6-2 or TRBV6-3 and TRBJ2-7; TRBD2 matches 7 bases. Germline loops: CDR1 MNHEY, CDR2 SVGEGT. V gave up 5 bases and J gave up 0 bases; unmatched junction bases: 10. The CDR3 consists of 16 residues. The CDR3 spells CASSTAGLPSSYEQYF. As DNA, the CDR3 is TGTGCCAGCAGTACCGCGGGACTACCGAGCTCCTACGAGCAGTACTTC.

This clonotype was counted between two and nine times. V usage is TRBV7-3 and J usage is TRBJ1-1; 11 bases agree with TRBD1. Trimming at V came to 3 bases and at J to 4 bases, leaving 4 bases not matched to a gene. The CDR3 has 15 amino acids. Germline V gene lookup returns CDR1 SGHTA and CDR2 FQGTGA. The CDR3: CASSFGTGGSTEAFF. The CDR3 DNA is TGTGCCAGCAGCTTCGGGACAGGGGGGAGCACTGAAGCTTTCTTT.

The chain employs TRBV6-2 or TRBV6-3 and TRBJ1-1; 7 bases are shared with TRBD1. The CDR3 totals 13 residues. The V and J ends lost 2 bases and 12 bases, in that order; junction bases with no gene match: 9. From germline, CDR1 is MNHEY and CDR2 SVGEGT. Written as DNA, the CDR3 is TGTGCCAGCAGTTACCGACAGGGCCTACTACCTTTCTTT. This translates into CASSYRQGLLPFF.

This clonotype was recorded a few times. The chain combines TRBV4-1 with TRBJ1-1, with no clear D. V was shortened by 0 bases and J by 5 bases, with 13 bases between the two germline ends. The germline V gene encodes CDR1 MGHRA and CDR2 YSYEKL. There are 15 residues in the CDR3. The CDR3 bases are TGCGCCAGCAGCCAAGATCTGCTCGGGGTTACTGAAGCTTTCTTT. Translating gives CASSQDLLGVTEAFF.

The rearrangement joins TRBV19 to TRBJ2-7; D gene unclear. Germline CDR1 and CDR2: LNHDA and SQIVND (reference sequence). The CDR3 totals 18 residues. Trimming took 3 bases from V and 1 from J, leaving 22 bases between them. CDR3: CASSISSATDGTSYEQYF. The DNA for the CDR3 is TGTGCCAGTAGTATTTCATCAGCGACCGACGGAACATCCTACGAGCAGTACTTC.

This clonotype was picked up a small number of times. The chain uses TRBV24-1 and TRBJ1-3, with TRBD1 identical over 8 bases. V shed 4 bases and J 2 bases; nucleotides not matched to a gene: 6. This CDR3 contains 16 residues. CDR1 and CDR2 (germline): KGHDR, SFDVKD. Here the CDR3 DNA reads TGTGCCACCAGTGACCCCGGACAGGGCCCTGGAAACACCATATATTTT. It yields the protein CATSDPGQGPGNTIYF.

The V call is TRBV24-1, the J call TRBJ2-3, with a weak D call TRBD2 (6 bases). Germline assignment: CDR1 KGHDR and CDR2 SFDVKD. CDR3 length equals 16 residues. V was cut by 4 bases and J by 0 bases, with 13 bases left in between. The CDR3 DNA sequence: TGTGCCACCAGTGACCCCGGCGGGGCTAGCACAGATACGCAGTATTTT. It translates to CATSDPGGASTDTQYF.